The source of this T cell receptor beta chain is a study of T cells in Graves' hyperthyroidism and ophthalmopathy. Active moderate-to-severe ophthalmopathy, Clinical Activity Score at least 3, NOSPECS at least 4, under 3 months' duration. In its sample, this clonotype was seen a few times. Using RNA transcripts as the source, TCR beta CDR3 regions were amplified. An initial round of RT-PCR targeting the TCR CDR3 relied on the HTBI primer set. TCRdb analysed the multiplex PCR reads with MiXCR anew, one entry per CDR3 protein. The sample lists hundreds of thousands of distinct CDR3 sequences, 15% to 20% occurring once. CDR1 is LNHDA and CDR2 is SQIVND in the germline V gene (reference sequence). With V trimmed by 3 bases and J by 3 bases, 7 bases remained unmatched. The CDR3 has 16 amino acids.

Sequencing was done on a sample of blood. V usage is TRBV19 and J usage is TRBJ2-7; 11 nucleotides line up with TRBD2. The receptor was derived from a young woman with Graves' ophthalmopathy. The CDR3 DNA reads as TGTGCCAGTAGTATGGCCGGGACTAGCGGCCTCTACGAGCAGTACTTC. It yields the protein CASSMAGTSGLYEQYF.